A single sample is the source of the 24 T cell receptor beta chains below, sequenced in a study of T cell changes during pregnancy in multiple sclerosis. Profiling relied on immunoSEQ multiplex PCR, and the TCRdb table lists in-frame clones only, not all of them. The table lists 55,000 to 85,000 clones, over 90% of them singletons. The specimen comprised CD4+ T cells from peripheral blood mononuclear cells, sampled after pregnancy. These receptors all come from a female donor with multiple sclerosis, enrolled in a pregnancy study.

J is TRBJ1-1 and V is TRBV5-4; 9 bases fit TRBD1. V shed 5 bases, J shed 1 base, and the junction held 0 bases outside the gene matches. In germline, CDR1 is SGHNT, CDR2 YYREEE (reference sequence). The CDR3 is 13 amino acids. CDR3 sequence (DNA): TGTGCCAGCAGGGGACAGGGGAACACTGAAGCTTTCTTT. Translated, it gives CASRGQGNTEAFF.

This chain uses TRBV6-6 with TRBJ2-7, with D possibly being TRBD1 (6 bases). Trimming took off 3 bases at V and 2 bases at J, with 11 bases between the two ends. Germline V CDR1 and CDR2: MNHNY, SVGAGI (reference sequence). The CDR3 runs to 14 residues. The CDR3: CASSYVGGPYEQYF. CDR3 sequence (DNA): TGTGCCAGCAGTTATGTAGGGGGACCCTACGAGCAGTACTTC.

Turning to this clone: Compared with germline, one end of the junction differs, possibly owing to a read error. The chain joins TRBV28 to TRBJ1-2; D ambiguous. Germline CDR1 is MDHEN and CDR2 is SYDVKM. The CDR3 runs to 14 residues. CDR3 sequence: CASSFGGSVHGYTF. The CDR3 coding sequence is TGTGCCAGCAGTTTCGGAGGGTCAGTTCATGGTTACACCTTC.

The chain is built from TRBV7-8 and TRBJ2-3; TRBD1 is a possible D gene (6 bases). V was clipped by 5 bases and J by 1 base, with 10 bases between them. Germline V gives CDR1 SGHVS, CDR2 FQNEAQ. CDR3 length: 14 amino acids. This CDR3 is CASSHGQRTDTQYF. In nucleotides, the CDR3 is TGTGCCAGCAGCCACGGACAGCGCACAGATACGCAGTATTTT.

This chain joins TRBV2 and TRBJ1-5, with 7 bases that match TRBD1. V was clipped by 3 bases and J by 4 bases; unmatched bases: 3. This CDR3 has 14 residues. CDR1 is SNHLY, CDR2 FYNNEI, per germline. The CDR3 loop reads CASSENRGNQPQHF. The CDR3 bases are TGTGCCAGCAGTGAGAACAGGGGAAATCAGCCCCAGCATTTT.

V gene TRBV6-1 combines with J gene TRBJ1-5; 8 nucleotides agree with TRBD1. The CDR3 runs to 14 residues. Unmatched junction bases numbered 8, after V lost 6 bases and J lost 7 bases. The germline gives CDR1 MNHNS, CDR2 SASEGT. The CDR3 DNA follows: TGTGCCAGCAGATCCGGGACAGGTTGGCAGCCCCAGCATTTT. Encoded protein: CASRSGTGWQPQHF.

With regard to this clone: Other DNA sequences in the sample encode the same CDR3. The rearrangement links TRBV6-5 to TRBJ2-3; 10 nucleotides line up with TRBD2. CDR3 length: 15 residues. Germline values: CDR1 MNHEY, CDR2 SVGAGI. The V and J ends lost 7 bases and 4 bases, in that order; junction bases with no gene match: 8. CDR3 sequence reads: CASKGGLAGADTQYF. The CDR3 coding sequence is TGTGCCAGCAAGGGGGGCCTAGCGGGAGCAGATACGCAGTATTTT.

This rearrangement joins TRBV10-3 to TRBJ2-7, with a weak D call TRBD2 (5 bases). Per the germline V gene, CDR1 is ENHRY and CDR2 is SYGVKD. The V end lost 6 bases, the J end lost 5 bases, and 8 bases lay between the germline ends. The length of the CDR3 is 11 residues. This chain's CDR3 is CAISRTDEQYF. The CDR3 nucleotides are TGTGCCATCAGCAGGACTGACGAGCAGTACTTC.

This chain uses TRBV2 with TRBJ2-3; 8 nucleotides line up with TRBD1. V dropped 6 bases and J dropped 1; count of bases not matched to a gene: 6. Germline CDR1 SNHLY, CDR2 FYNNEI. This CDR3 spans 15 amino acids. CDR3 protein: CASRDRAFGTDTQYF. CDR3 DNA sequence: TGTGCCAGCAGGGACAGGGCATTTGGCACAGATACGCAGTATTTT.

In DNA form, the CDR3 reads TGTGCCAGTAGTTCCCGGACAGGGAGGACTGAAGCTTTCTTT. Translating it yields CASSSRTGRTEAFF. The chain uses TRBV19 and TRBJ1-1; TRBD1 matches 8 bases. The CDR3 contains 14 residues. With V trimmed by 5 bases and J by 5 bases, 7 bases remained unmatched. In germline, CDR1 is LNHDA, CDR2 SQIVND (reference sequence).

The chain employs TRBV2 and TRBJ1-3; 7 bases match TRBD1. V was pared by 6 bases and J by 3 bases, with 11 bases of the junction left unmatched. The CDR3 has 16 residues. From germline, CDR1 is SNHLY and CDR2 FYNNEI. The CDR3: CASRPSQGGGGNTIYF. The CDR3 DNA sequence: TGTGCCAGCAGACCCTCCCAGGGGGGCGGTGGAAACACCATATATTTT.

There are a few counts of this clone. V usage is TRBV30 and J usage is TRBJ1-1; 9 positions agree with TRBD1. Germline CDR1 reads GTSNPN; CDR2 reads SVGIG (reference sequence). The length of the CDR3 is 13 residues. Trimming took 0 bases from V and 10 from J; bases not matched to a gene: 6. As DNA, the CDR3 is TGTGCCTGGAGTGTCGGGACAGGGAGAGGAGCTTTCTTT. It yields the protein CAWSVGTGRGAFF.

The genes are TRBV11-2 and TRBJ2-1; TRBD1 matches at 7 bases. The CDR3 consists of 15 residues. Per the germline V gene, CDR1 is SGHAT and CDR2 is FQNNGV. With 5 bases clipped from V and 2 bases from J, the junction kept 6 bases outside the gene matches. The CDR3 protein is CASSAETGPYNEQFF. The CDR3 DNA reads TGTGCCAGCAGCGCAGAGACAGGGCCCTACAATGAGCAGTTCTTC.

The CDR3 DNA sequence: TGTGCCAGCAGCTTAGTAGCAGATACGCAGTATTTT. The encoded protein is CASSLVADTQYF. The V gene is TRBV7-9, the J gene TRBJ2-3; the D is unclear. Looked up from germline, CDR1 is SEHNR and CDR2 is FQNEAQ (reference sequence). The length of the CDR3 is 12 residues. V gave up 1 base and J gave up 4 bases, with 3 bases separating them.

CDR3 bases: TGCAGTTCCTTACAAGAGACCCAGTACTTC. Amino acids: CSSLQETQYF. J is TRBJ2-5 and V is TRBV20-1, with D unclear. CDR3 length: 10 amino acids. CDR1 is DFQATT and CDR2 is SNEGSKA in the germline V gene (reference sequence). Between the trimmed V and J ends, which lost 8 bases and 2 bases, there was a span of 6 bases.

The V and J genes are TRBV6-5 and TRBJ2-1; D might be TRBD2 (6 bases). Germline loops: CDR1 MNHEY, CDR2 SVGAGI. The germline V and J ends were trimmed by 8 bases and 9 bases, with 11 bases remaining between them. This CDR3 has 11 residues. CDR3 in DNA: TGTGCCAGCGGAAGGGGAGGTGAGCAGTTCTTC. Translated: CASGRGGEQFF.

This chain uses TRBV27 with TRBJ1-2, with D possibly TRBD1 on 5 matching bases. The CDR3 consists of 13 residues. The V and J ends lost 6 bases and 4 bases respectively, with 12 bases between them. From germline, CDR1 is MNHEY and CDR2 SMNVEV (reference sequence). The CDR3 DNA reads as TGTGCCAGCAGCAGAGGGACTGGCTATGGCTACACCTTC. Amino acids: CASSRGTGYGYTF.

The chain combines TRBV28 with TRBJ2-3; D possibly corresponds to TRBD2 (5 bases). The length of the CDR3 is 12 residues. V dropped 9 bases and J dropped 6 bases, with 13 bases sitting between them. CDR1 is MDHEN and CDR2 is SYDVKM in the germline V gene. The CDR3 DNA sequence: TGTGCCAGTGCGCGGAGGTTTGATACGCAGTATTTT. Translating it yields CASARRFDTQYF. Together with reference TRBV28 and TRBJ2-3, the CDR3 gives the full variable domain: DVKVTQSSRYLVKRTGEKVFLECVQDMDHENMFWYRQDPGLGLRLIYFSYDVKMKEKGDIPEGYSVSREKKERFSLILESASTNQTSMYLCASARRFDTQYFGPGTRLTVL.

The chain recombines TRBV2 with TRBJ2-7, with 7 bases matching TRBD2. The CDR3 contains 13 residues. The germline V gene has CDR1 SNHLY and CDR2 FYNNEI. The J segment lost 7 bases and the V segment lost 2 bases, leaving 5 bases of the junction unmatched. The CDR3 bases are TGTGCCAGCAGTGAATCCCCCGGGGGGGAGCAGTACTTC. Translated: CASSESPGGEQYF.

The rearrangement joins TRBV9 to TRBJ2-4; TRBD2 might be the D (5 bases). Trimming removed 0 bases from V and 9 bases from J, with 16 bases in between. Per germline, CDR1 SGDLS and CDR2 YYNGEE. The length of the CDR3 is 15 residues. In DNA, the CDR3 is TGTGCCAGCAGCGTAGCAGGAGGAGGATCGGCCATTCAGTACTTC. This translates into CASSVAGGGSAIQYF. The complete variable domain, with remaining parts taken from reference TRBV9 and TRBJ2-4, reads DSGVTQTPKHLITATGQRVTLRCSPRSGDLSVYWYQQSLDQGLQFLIQYYNGEERAKGNILERFSAQQFPDLHSELNLSSLELGDSALYFCASSVAGGGSAIQYFGAGTRLSVL.

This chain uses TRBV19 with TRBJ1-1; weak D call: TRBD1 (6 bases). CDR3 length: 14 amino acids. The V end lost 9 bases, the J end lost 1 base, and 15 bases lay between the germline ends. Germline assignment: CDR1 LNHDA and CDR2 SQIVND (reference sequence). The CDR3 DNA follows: TGTGCCAGCCGTGCCGGACAGAAGAACACTGAAGCTTTCTTT. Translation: CASRAGQKNTEAFF.

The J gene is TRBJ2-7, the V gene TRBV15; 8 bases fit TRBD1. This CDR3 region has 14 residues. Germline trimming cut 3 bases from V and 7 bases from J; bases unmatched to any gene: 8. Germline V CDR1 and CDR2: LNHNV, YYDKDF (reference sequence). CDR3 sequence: CATSSKGQVGEQYF. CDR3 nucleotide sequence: TGTGCCACCAGCAGCAAGGGACAGGTAGGAGAGCAGTACTTC.

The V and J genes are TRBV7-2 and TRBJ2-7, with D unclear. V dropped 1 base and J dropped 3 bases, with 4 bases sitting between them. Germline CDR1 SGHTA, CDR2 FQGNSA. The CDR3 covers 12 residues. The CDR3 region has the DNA TGTGCCAGCAGCTTAGACAACTACGAGCAGTACTTC. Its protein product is CASSLDNYEQYF.

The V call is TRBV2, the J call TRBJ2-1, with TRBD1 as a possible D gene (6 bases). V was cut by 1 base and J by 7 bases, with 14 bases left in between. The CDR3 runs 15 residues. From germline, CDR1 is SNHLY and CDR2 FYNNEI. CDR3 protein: CASSEVGAVGNEQFF. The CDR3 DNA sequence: TGTGCCAGCAGTGAAGTGGGGGCGGTGGGGAATGAGCAGTTCTTC.